Sequencing of this T cell receptor (beta chain) was carried out in a study of T cell clones after liver transplantation. About the study: A pre-transplant mixed lymphocyte reaction with TCRbeta sequencing defined graft-donor-reactive clones followed in post-transplant blood. As an antigen-independent comparator, third-party-reactive TCRbeta sequences came from pre-transplant mixed lymphocyte reactions. HCV positivity affected three of eight recipients; the rest lacked autoimmune or viral indications.

The CDR3 is 14 amino acids. Germline V gene data show CDR1 as MNHNS and CDR2 as SASEGT. Trimming removed 7 bases from V and 1 base from J, with 13 bases in between. The repertoire was sequenced with immunoSEQ multiplex PCR; TCRdb's copy has only in-frame clones and lacks some. The sample has 55,000 to 70,000 clones; around 92% are singletons. The chain is built from TRBV6-1 and TRBJ1-1; no reliable D call. The TCR comes from a human patient who received a liver transplant. Some T cells may trace back to the graft donor. The source material was CD4+ T cells from blood, sampled around 27 months after liver transplant. The CDR3 is CASTGGLTNTEAFF. DNA for the CDR3: TGTGCCAGCACAGGTGGGCTGACGAACACTGAAGCTTTCTTT.